One T cell receptor beta chain is described in this entry. Its antigen is undetermined. This specimen belongs to a study of cytomegalovirus exposure and HLA in healthy donors. Study results and limitations: Per a later analysis, 18,000 or so TCR beta sequences showed association with HLA alleles at 0.05 false discovery rate. V- and J-gene trimming of TCR beta was linked (in a later analysis) to a missense DCLRE1C variant.

This CDR3 has 15 amino acids. Germline CDR1 LGHNT, CDR2 FRNRAP. The ends lost 6 bases at V and 11 bases at J; junction bases unmatched: 17. A multiplex PCR was run with 60 Vbeta primers and 13 Jbeta primers. Authors' data handling: In a later analysis, of tens of millions of unique beta chains, 9 million to 11 million appeared in at least two donors. Method: immunoSEQ multiplex PCR; TCRdb's copy keeps in-frame clones and lacks some. V and J calls and clone size come straight from that table; D and trimming were deduced from the DNA. The data contain some 130,000 clones, roughly 88% of them seen just once; the ten biggest clones take up over 1.5%.

Input material: PBMCs. The rearrangement joins TRBV12-5 to TRBJ1-1; 8 bases are a match to TRBD1. This clonotype was obtained from a boy aged 5-17 years in good health and CMV-seronegative. The CDR3 DNA follows: TGTGCTAGTGGCTCCGGACAGGGAGCTTTCTATGGGGCTTTCTTT. Its protein is CASGSGQGAFYGAFF.